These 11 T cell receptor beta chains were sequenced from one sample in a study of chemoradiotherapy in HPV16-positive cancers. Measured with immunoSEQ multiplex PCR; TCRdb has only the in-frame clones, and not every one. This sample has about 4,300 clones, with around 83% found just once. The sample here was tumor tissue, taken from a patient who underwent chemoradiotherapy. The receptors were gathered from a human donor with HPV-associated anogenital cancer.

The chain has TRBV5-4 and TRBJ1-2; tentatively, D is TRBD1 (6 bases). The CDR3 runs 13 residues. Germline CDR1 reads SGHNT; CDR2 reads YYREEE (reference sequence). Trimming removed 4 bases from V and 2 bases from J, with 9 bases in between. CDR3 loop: CASSGTGNYGYTF. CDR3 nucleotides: TGTGCCAGCAGCGGAACAGGGAACTATGGCTACACCTTC.

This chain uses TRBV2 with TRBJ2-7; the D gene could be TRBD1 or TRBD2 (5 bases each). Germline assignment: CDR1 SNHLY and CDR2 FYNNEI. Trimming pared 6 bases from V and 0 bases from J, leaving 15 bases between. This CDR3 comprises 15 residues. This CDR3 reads CASSLRDAYSYEQYF. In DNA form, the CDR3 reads TGTGCCAGCAGCCTCCGGGACGCCTACTCCTACGAGCAGTACTTC. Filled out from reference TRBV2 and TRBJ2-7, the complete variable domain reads EPEVTQTPSHQVTQMGQEVILRCVPISNHLYFYWYRQILGQKVEFLVSFYNNEISEKSEIFDDQFSVERPDGSNFTLKIRSTKLEDSAMYFCASSLRDAYSYEQYFGPGTRLTVT.

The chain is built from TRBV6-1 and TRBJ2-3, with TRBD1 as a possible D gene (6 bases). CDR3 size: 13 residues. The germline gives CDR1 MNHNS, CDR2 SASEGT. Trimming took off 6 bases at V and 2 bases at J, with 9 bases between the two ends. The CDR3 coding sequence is TGTGCCAGCAGGACAGGAAACACAGATACGCAGTATTTT. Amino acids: CASRTGNTDTQYF.

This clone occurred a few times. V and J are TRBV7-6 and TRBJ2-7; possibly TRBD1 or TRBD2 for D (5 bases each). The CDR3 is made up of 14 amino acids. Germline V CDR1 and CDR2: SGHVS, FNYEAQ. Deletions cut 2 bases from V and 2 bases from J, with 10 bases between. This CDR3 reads CASSLSGGTYEQYF. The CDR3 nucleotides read TGTGCCAGCAGCTTAAGTGGGGGTACCTACGAGCAGTACTTC.

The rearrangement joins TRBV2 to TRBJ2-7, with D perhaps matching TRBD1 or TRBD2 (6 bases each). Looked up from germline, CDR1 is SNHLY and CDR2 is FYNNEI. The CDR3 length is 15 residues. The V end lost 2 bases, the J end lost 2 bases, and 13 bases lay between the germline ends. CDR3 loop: CASSERGANAYEQYF. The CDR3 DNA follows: TGTGCCAGCAGTGAAAGGGGGGCCAACGCCTACGAGCAGTACTTC.

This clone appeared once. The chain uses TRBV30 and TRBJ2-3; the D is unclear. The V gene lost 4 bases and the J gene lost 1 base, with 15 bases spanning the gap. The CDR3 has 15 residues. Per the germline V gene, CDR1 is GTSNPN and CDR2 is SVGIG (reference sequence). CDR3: CAWNQDWTRTDTQYF. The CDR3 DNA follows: TGTGCCTGGAATCAAGACTGGACCCGCACAGATACGCAGTATTTT.

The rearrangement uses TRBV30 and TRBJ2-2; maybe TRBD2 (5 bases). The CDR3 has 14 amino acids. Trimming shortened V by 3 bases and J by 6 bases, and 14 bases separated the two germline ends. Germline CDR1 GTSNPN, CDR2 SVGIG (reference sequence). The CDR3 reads CAWRTPGLPGELFF. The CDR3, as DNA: TGTGCCTGGAGAACCCCTGGACTGCCCGGGGAGCTGTTTTTT.

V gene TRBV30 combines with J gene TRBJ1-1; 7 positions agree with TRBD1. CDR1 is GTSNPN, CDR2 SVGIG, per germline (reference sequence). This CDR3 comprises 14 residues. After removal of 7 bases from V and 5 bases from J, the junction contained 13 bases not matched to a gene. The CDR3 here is CASGTAPGGTEAFF. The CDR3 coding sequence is TGTGCCTCCGGGACAGCACCAGGAGGGACTGAAGCTTTCTTT.

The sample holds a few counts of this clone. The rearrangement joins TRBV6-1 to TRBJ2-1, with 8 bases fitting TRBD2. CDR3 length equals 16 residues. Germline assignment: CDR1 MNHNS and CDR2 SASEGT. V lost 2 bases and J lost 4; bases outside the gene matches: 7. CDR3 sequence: CASSERGGGTYNEQFF. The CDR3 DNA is TGTGCCAGCAGTGAAAGAGGCGGGGGGACTTACAATGAGCAGTTCTTC.

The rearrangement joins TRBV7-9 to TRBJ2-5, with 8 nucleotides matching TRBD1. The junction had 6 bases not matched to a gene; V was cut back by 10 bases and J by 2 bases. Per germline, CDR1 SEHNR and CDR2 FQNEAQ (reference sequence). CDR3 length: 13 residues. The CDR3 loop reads CATGTGQQETQYF. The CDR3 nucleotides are TGTGCCACCGGGACAGGCCAACAAGAGACCCAGTACTTC.

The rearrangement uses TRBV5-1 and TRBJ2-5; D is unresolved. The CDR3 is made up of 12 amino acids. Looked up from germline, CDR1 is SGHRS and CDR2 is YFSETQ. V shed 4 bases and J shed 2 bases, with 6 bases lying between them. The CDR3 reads CASSETQETQYF. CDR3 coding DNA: TGCGCCAGCAGCGAGACACAAGAGACCCAGTACTTC.